This TCR beta chain originates from a study of a mutant IDH1 vaccine in newly diagnosed glioma. Across the study: Vaccination was launched 4-6 weeks after radiotherapy alone, or with temozolomide cycles.

Per germline, CDR1 MNHNY and CDR2 SVGAGI (reference sequence). The CDR3 covers 13 residues. Trimming took 4 bases from V and 1 from J; bases not matched to a gene: 0. Note on this clone: The antigen remains unidentified.

The time point: week 5, during vaccination. The study gave 300 ug of mutant IDH1 20-mer peptide per vaccine dose, with topical imiquimod. Clones were read by immunoSEQ multiplex PCR, and TCRdb kept only the in-frame ones, dropping some. The sample contains some 51,000 clones, around 78% of which appear only once. The sample was PBMCs, taken from a glioma patient whose treatment included an IDH1 peptide vaccine. The V call is TRBV6-6, the J call TRBJ1-1; 7 bases are a match to TRBD1. This sequence was found in a man aged 50-60 years with glioma. The CDR3, as DNA: TGTGCCAGCAGTTGGGACAGGAACACTGAAGCTTTCTTT. Its protein product is CASSWDRNTEAFF.